These T cell receptor beta chains were read from a single sample in a study of read filtering for tumor transcriptome and immune sequencing. Each CDR3 protein gets one entry after TCRdb re-called the reads with MiXCR. The sample comprises about 35,000 distinct CDR3 sequences, roughly an eighth of which are singletons, and 5.5% to 7% rests with the top ten. Sequences were obtained from a population of CD138-negative cells sorted from bone marrow. The receptors here all came from a donor over 35 with multiple myeloma. The conserved cysteine and the conserved F or W are not part of the CDR3 here. Clone size is shown for a subset of rows, as once, few, many or a class of expanded clone.

j_call,clone_size,v_call,cdr3_aa
TRBJ2-2,many,TRBV28,ASSQDLAVVTGELF
TRBJ2-1,-,TRBV2,ASGEARYNEQF
TRBJ1-4,many,TRBV28,ASSLSRTNEKLF
TRBJ2-3,many,TRBV20-1,SLAGPTDTQY
TRBJ2-1,many,TRBV20-1,GARDRGSLERRSSYNEQF
TRBJ2-5,many,TRBV7-9,ASLHSGTEETQY
TRBJ1-3,many,TRBV7-6,ASSPEGGTGNTIY
TRBJ2-3,-,TRBV15,ATSRRVSGNTDTQY
TRBJ1-5,many,TRBV2,ASGREESNQPQH
TRBJ2-5,many,TRBV25-1,ASSEYVRETQY
TRBJ2-1,many,TRBV4-1,ASSQASVGGGTGSYNEQF
TRBJ1-1,few,TRBV6-2/TRBV6-3,ASSFRGTGTEAF
TRBJ2-2,many,TRBV7-3,ASSLLSNTGELF
TRBJ1-5,many,TRBV20-1,SAPTGGPNQPQH
TRBJ2-5,many,TRBV20-1,SAIRPSGSTETQY
TRBJ1-1,-,TRBV12-3/TRBV12-4,ASSFNQGHTEVF
TRBJ1-2,many,TRBV7-9,ASSRGTYGYT
TRBJ1-3,many,TRBV9,ASSATGIGGNTIY
TRBJ2-3,-,TRBV9,ASSVVGRSTDTQY
TRBJ2-2,many,TRBV3-1,ASSKGVGTGELF
TRBJ2-7,many,TRBV28,ASSLPGVKSIYEQY
TRBJ1-5,few,TRBV19,ATQSNTGAVWPQH
TRBJ2-1,many,TRBV5-1,ASSFPQGNEQF
TRBJ1-1,many,TRBV4-1,ASSQGTGVAF
TRBJ2-4,many,TRBV3-1,ASSLGTSGALAKNIQY
TRBJ1-5,many,TRBV7-9,ASSRNNQPQH
TRBJ2-2,many,TRBV28,ASSFYPPNRRTGELF
TRBJ1-1,few,TRBV6-5,ASSGGFGGTEAF
TRBJ2-6,many,TRBV11-2,ASSKAWAGANVLT